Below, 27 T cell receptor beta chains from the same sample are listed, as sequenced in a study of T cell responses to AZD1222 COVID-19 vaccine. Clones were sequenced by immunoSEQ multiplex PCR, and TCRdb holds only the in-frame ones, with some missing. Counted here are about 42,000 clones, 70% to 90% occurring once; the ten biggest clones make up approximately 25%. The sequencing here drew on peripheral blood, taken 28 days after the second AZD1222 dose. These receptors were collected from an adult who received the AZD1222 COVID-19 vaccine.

The CDR3 DNA follows: TGTGCCAGCAGTTTATATAGCTGGGACAGCTCCTACGAGCAGTACTTC. It codes for CASSLYSWDSSYEQYF. This chain links TRBV27 with TRBJ2-7; 7 bases agree with TRBD1. The CDR3 extends over 16 amino acids. Germline CDR1 MNHEY, CDR2 SMNVEV (reference sequence). J gave up 0 bases and V 1 base, and 6 bases lay outside the gene matches.

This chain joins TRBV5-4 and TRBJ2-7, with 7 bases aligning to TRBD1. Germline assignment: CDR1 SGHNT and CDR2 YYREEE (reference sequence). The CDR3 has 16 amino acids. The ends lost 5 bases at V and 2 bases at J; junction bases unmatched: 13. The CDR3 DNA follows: TGTGCCAGCAGTTCGAGGCACGGGACAGTTACCTACGAGCAGTACTTC. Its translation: CASSSRHGTVTYEQYF.

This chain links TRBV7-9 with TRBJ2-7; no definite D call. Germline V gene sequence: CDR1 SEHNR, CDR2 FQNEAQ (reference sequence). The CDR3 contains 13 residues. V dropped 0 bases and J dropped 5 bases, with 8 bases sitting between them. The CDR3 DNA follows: TGTGCCAGCAGCTTAGCAGGGTGGAACGAGCAGTACTTC. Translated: CASSLAGWNEQYF.

The CDR3 is CASTGVRGASYEQYF. DNA for the CDR3: TGTGCCAGCACCGGGGTCAGGGGGGCCTCCTACGAGCAGTACTTC. J is TRBJ2-7 and V is TRBV2; tentative D call: TRBD1 (7 bases). The CDR3 runs to 15 residues. Germline V lookup: CDR1 SNHLY, CDR2 FYNNEI. V was shortened by 7 bases and J by 0 bases, with 16 bases between the two germline ends.

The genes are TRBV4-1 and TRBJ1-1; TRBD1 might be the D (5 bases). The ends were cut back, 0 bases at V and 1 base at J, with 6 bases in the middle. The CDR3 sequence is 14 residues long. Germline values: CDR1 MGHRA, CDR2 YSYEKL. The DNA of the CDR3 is TGCGCCAGCAGCCAAGATCAGGGGAACACTGAAGCTTTCTTT. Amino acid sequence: CASSQDQGNTEAFF.

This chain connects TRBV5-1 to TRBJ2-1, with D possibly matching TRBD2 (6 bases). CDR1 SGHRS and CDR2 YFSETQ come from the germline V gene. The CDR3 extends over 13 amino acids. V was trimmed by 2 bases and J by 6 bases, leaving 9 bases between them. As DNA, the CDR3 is TGCGCCAGCAGCTTTGGCGGGACCAATGAGCAGTTCTTC. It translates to CASSFGGTNEQFF.

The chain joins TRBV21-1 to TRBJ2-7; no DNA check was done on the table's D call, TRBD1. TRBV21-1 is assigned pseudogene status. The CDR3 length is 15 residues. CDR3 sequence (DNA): TGTGCCAGCAGCACCCGGGACAGGGGCTCCTACGAGCAGTACTTC. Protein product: CASSTRDRGSYEQYF.

For the CDR3, the DNA is TGTGCCATCAGTGGTACTAGCGGGGGGCAAGGAGAGACCCAGTACTTC. It is translated as CAISGTSGGQGETQYF. The chain uses TRBV10-3 and TRBJ2-5; 12 nucleotides match TRBD2. The CDR3 is 16 residues long. J was trimmed by 4 bases and V by 4 bases; bases with no gene match: 7. The germline CDR1 and CDR2 sequences are ENHRY and SYGVKD.

CDR3 DNA: TGTGCCAGCAGCGCTAGACAGGGGTACGAGCAGTACTTC. Residues: CASSARQGYEQYF. V and J are TRBV6-6 and TRBJ2-7, with 8 bases aligning to TRBD1. Germline V lookup: CDR1 MNHNY, CDR2 SVGAGI (reference sequence). The CDR3 runs 13 residues. Trimming cost V 6 bases and J 4 bases; bases outside gene matches: 5.

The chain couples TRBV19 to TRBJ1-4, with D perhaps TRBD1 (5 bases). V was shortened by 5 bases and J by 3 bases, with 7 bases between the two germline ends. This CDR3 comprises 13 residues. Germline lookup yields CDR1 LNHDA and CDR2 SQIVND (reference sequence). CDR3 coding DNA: TGTGCCAGTAGTCCGGGGGCTAATGAAAAACTGTTTTTT. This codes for CASSPGANEKLFF.

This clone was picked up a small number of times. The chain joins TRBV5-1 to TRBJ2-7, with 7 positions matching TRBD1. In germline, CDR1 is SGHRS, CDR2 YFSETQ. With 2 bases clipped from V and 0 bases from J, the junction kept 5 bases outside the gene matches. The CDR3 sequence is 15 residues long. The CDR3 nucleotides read TGCGCCAGCAGCTTAGGGACAGACCTCTCCTACGAGCAGTACTTC. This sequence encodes CASSLGTDLSYEQYF.

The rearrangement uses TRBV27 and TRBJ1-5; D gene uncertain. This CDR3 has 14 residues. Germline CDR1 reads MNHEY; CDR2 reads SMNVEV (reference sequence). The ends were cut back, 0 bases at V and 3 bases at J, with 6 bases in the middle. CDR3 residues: CASSLSGFNQPQHF. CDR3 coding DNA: TGTGCCAGCAGTTTATCCGGGTTCAATCAGCCCCAGCATTTT.

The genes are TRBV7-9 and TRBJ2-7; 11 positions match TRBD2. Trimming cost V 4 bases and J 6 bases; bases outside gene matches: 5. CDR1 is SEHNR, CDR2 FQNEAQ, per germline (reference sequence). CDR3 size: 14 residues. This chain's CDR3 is CASSWGGTSGEQYF. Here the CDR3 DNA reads TGTGCCAGCAGCTGGGGAGGGACTAGCGGCGAGCAGTACTTC.

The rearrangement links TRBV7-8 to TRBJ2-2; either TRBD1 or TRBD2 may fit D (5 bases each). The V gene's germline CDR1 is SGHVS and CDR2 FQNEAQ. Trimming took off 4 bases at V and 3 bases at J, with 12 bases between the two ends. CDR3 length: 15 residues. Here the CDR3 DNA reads TGTGCCAGCAGCTCAGGGAGTTTGGACACCGGGGAGCTGTTTTTT. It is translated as CASSSGSLDTGELFF.

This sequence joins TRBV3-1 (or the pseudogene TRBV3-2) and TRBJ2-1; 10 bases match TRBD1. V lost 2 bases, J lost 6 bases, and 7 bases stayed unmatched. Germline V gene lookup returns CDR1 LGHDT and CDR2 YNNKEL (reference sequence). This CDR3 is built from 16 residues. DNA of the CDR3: TGTGCCAGCAGCCAACAACCGGGACAGGGGACCAATGAGCAGTTCTTC. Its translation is CASSQQPGQGTNEQFF.

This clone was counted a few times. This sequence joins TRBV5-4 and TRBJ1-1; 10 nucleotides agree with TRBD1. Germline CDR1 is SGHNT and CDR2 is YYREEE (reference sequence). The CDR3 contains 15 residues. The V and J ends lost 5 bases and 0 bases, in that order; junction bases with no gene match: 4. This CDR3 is CASRSGQGMNTEAFF. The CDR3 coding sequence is TGTGCCAGCAGATCGGGACAGGGGATGAACACTGAAGCTTTCTTT. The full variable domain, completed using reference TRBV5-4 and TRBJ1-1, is ETGVTQSPTHLIKTRGQQVTLRCSSQSGHNTVSWYQQALGQGPQFIFQYYREEENGRGNFPPRFSGLQFPNYSSELNVNALELDDSALYLCASRSGQGMNTEAFFGQGTRLTVV.

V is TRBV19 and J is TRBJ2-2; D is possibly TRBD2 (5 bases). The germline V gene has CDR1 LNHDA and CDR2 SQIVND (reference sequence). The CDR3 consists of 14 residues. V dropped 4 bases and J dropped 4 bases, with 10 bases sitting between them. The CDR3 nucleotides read TGTGCCAGTAGTACGAGGGTCGGCACCGGGGAGCTGTTTTTT. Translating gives CASSTRVGTGELFF.

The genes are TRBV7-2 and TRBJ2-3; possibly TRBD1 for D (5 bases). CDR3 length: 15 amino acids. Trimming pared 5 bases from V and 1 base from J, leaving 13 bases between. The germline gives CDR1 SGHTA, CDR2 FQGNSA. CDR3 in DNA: TGTGCCAGCAGCGCCAGGGCTTCTCGCACAGATACGCAGTATTTT. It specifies CASSARASRTDTQYF.

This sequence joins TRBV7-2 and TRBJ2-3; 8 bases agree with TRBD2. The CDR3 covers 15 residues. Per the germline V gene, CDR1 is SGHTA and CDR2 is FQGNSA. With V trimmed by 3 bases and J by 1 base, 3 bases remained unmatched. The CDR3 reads CASSFSRGGTDTQYF. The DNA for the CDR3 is TGTGCCAGCAGCTTCTCGCGGGGGGGCACAGATACGCAGTATTTT.

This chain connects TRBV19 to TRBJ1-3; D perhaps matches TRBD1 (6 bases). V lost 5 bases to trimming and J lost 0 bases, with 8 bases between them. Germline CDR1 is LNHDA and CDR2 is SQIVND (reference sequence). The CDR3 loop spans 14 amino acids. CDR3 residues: CASSGGHSGNTIYF. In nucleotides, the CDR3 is TGTGCCAGTAGTGGGGGACACTCTGGAAACACCATATATTTT.

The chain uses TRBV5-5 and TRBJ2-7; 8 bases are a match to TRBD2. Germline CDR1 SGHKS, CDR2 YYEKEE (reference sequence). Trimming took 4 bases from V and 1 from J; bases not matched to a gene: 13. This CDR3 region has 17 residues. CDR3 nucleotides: TGTGCCAGCAGCCCCATTGGAGCTTCGGGGGGGTCCTACGAGCAGTACTTC. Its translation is CASSPIGASGGSYEQYF.

The CDR3 sequence: CASSQEGQGAYNEQFF. DNA of the CDR3: TGTGCCAGCAGCCAAGAAGGCCAGGGGGCGTACAATGAGCAGTTCTTC. The chain has TRBV3-1 (or the pseudogene TRBV3-2) and TRBJ2-1, with TRBD1 identical over 8 bases. Germline V gene sequence: CDR1 LGHDT, CDR2 YNNKEL (reference sequence). Trimming took 0 bases from V and 4 from J; bases not matched to a gene: 5. The CDR3 has 16 amino acids.

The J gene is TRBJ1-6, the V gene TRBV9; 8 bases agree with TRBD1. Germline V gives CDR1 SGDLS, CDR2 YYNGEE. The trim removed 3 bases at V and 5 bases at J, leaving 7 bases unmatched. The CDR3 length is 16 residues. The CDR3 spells CASSDTGGSDNSPLHF. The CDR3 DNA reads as TGTGCCAGCAGCGACACAGGGGGAAGCGATAATTCACCCCTCCACTTT.

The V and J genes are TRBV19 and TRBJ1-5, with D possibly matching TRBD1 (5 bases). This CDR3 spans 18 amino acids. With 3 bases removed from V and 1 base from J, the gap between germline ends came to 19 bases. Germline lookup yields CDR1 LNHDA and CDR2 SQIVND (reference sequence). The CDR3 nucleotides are TGTGCCAGTAGTATTGGGCCCGCGGGGGTTATGAGCAATCAGCCCCAGCATTTT. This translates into CASSIGPAGVMSNQPQHF.

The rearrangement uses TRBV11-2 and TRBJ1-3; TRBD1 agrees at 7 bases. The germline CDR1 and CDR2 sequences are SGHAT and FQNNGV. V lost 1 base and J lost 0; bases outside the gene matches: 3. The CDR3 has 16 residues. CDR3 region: CASSLGQGYSGNTIYF. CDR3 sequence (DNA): TGTGCCAGCAGCTTAGGACAGGGCTACTCTGGAAACACCATATATTTT.

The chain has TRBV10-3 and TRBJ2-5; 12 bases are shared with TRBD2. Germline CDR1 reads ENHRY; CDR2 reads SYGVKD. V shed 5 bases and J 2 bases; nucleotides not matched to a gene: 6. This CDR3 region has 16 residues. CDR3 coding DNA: TGTGCCATCAGTCCGACTAGCGGGGGACCACAAGAGACCCAGTACTTC. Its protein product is CAISPTSGGPQETQYF.

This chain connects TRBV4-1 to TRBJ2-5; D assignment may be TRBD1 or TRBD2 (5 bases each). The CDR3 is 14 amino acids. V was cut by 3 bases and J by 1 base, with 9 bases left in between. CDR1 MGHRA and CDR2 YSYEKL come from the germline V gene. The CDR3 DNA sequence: TGCGCCAGCAGCCAGGGGGATTTCCAAGAGACCCAGTACTTC. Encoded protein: CASSQGDFQETQYF.